These 21 T cell receptor beta chains were sequenced from one sample in a study of Graves' ophthalmopathy and Graves' hyperthyroidism. The authors amplified TCR beta CDR3 regions, and they did so from RNA transcripts for repertoire sequencing. RT-PCR with HTBI primers came first, then second-round multiplex PCR. TCRdb ran MiXCR on the multiplex PCR reads and lists one entry per CDR3 protein. The sample has around 1.1 million distinct CDR3 sequences; 35% to 40% are singletons. The sample was peripheral blood or thyroid tissue (not recorded which). These receptors were taken from an adult man with Graves' hyperthyroidism.

This clonotype was observed many times. The chain couples TRBV29-1 to TRBJ2-7; 9 bases agree with TRBD1. Germline V lookup: CDR1 SQVTM, CDR2 ANQGSEA. V was clipped by 4 bases and J by 5 bases; unmatched bases: 6. The CDR3 is 13 amino acids. The CDR3 region is CSVALDRGDEQYF. In nucleotides, the CDR3 is TGCAGCGTTGCGCTGGACAGGGGCGACGAGCAGTACTTC.

This chain uses TRBV10-3 with TRBJ1-5; the D is unclear. V was shortened by 10 bases and J by 4 bases, with 20 bases between the two germline ends. This CDR3 contains 15 residues. CDR1 and CDR2 from the germline V gene are ENHRY and SYGVKD. The CDR3 is CASSVGPGGNQPQHF. The CDR3 region has the DNA TGTGCCAGCAGCGTTGGGCCGGGCGGAAATCAGCCCCAGCATTTT.

This clonotype was picked up many times. The chain employs TRBV9 and TRBJ2-7; 7 nucleotides match TRBD1. Germline values: CDR1 SGDLS, CDR2 YYNGEE. The CDR3 sequence is 14 residues long. V trimming: 0 bases; J trimming: 2 bases; junction bases outside the gene matches: 2. For the CDR3, the DNA is TGTGCCAGCAGCGTAGGAAGGGGGCCCTACGAGCAGTACTTC. It encodes CASSVGRGPYEQYF.

This clonotype has a count of ten or more. The chain couples TRBV29-1 to TRBJ1-2; 7 bases match TRBD1. Unmatched junction bases numbered 5, after V lost 3 bases and J lost 4 bases. The CDR3 is made up of 13 amino acids. Germline V gene lookup returns CDR1 SQVTM and CDR2 ANQGSEA. CDR3 sequence reads: CSVDRTGSYGYTF. The CDR3 DNA follows: TGCAGCGTTGACCGGACAGGATCCTATGGCTACACCTTC.

The chain combines TRBV10-3 with TRBJ2-7, with 9 positions matching TRBD1. Germline assignment: CDR1 ENHRY and CDR2 SYGVKD. This CDR3 is 16 amino acids long. V shed 0 bases, J shed 1 base, and the junction held 4 bases outside the gene matches. CDR3 bases: TGTGCCATCAGTGAGTCGACGACAGGGGGATCCTACGAGCAGTACTTC. The encoded protein is CAISESTTGGSYEQYF.

This clonotype was seen many times. The CDR3 reads CASSPGDGAYGYTF. The CDR3 nucleotides are TGCGCCAGCAGCCCAGGGGACGGGGCCTATGGCTACACCTTC. The chain joins TRBV4-3 to TRBJ1-2, with a possible D match to TRBD1 (6 bases). V was trimmed by 4 bases and J by 4 bases, leaving 13 bases between them. Per germline, CDR1 LGHNA and CDR2 YSLEER. The CDR3 has 14 residues.

This clonotype was seen a few times. In DNA form, the CDR3 reads TGCGCCAGCAGCTTGGCGGGGGATAGCACAGATACGCAGTATTTT. It yields the protein CASSLAGDSTDTQYF. The chain couples TRBV5-1 to TRBJ2-3, with a tentative D call TRBD2 (6 bases). The V and J ends lost 0 bases and 0 bases respectively, with 8 bases between them. The CDR3 has 15 amino acids. Germline V gene lookup returns CDR1 SGHRS and CDR2 YFSETQ.

This clonotype was observed at least ten times. Written as DNA, the CDR3 is TGTGCCAGTAGTATAGCCCCCCGTAGCTGGGAGCTGTTTTTT. Encoded protein: CASSIAPRSWELFF. V and J are TRBV19 and TRBJ2-2; D call uncertain. Trimming took off 1 base at V and 9 bases at J, with 12 bases between the two ends. The CDR3 covers 14 residues. CDR1 is LNHDA and CDR2 is SQIVND in the germline V gene (reference sequence). Complete variable domain (other parts from reference TRBV19 and TRBJ2-2): DGGITQSPKYLFRKEGQNVTLSCEQNLNHDAMYWYRQDPGQGLRLIYYSQIVNDFQKGDIAEGYSVSREKKESFPLTVTSAQKNPTAFYLCASSIAPRSWELFFGEGSRLTVL.

This clonotype was found many times. The CDR3 nucleotides read TGTGCCAGTAGTTTCGGGGGACCAGGGGAGCTGTTTTTT. Its protein product is CASSFGGPGELFF. The rearrangement joins TRBV19 to TRBJ2-2, with D perhaps matching TRBD2 (6 bases). The CDR3 has 13 residues. CDR1 and CDR2 from the germline V gene are LNHDA and SQIVND (reference sequence). The V end lost 5 bases, the J end lost 8 bases, and 12 bases lay between the germline ends.

The chain is built from TRBV7-2 and TRBJ2-7, with D unresolved. The germline V gene has CDR1 SGHTA and CDR2 FQGNSA. V was shortened by 2 bases and J by 2 bases, with 10 bases between the two germline ends. The CDR3 length is 14 residues. CDR3 DNA sequence: TGTGCCAGCAGCTTACTGACGTCTCCCTACGAGCAGTACTTC. Residues: CASSLLTSPYEQYF.

This clonotype occurred a few times. The chain recombines TRBV7-8 with TRBJ2-7, with 10 positions matching TRBD1. J was trimmed by 5 bases and V by 4 bases; bases with no gene match: 5. The length of the CDR3 is 14 residues. CDR1 and CDR2 from the germline V gene are SGHVS and FQNEAQ. CDR3 bases: TGTGCCAGCAGCTGGGGACAGGGGAGACACGAGCAGTACTTC. This translates into CASSWGQGRHEQYF.

This clonotype was counted between two and nine times. CDR3 protein: CASSKTVEETQYF. The DNA of the CDR3 is TGTGCCAGCAGTAAGACCGTAGAAGAGACCCAGTACTTC. This chain connects TRBV6-6 to TRBJ2-5; D not resolved. Trimming pared 5 bases from V and 3 bases from J, leaving 10 bases between. Germline CDR1 MNHNY, CDR2 SVGAGI (reference sequence). The CDR3 extends over 13 amino acids.

This rearrangement joins TRBV30 to TRBJ2-6; D remains unclear. The CDR3 totals 15 residues. In germline, CDR1 is GTSNPN, CDR2 SVGIG (reference sequence). The V end was cut by 3 bases, the J end by 0 bases, with 9 bases between. As DNA, the CDR3 is TGTGCCTGGAGGGGGTCCGACTCTGGGGCCAACGTCCTGACTTTC. Amino acid sequence: CAWRGSDSGANVLTF.

The chain has TRBV20-1 and TRBJ2-7; D call uncertain. The CDR3 is 14 residues long. Deletions cut 1 base from V and 2 bases from J, with 12 bases between. Germline V gives CDR1 DFQATT, CDR2 SNEGSKA (reference sequence). The CDR3 spells CSARAPGGAYEQYF. CDR3 nucleotides: TGCAGTGCTAGAGCACCCGGCGGCGCCTACGAGCAGTACTTC.

V usage is TRBV28 and J usage is TRBJ1-2, with D possibly being TRBD1 (6 bases). Germline V gene data show CDR1 as MDHEN and CDR2 as SYDVKM. V lost 5 bases to trimming and J lost 1 base, with 20 bases between them. The CDR3 runs 17 residues. As DNA, the CDR3 is TGTGCCAGCAGTCCCCTCCTCCGGACAGCTCTTAACTATGGCTACACCTTC. It codes for CASSPLLRTALNYGYTF.

This clonotype was found a few times. This may stem from a read error, because a much larger clone lies one nucleotide away. The chain recombines TRBV7-2 with TRBJ1-2; maybe TRBD1 (5 bases). Deletions cut 5 bases from V and 8 bases from J, with 18 bases between. The CDR3 sequence is 14 residues long. The germline CDR1 and CDR2 sequences are SGHTA and FQGNSA. The CDR3, as DNA: TGTGCCAGCAGCATTGCTGCAGGGCGCTACGGCTACACCTTC. Protein product: CASSIAAGRYGYTF.

This clonotype was counted at least ten times. The chain is built from TRBV12-3 or TRBV12-4 and TRBJ1-2; D ambiguous. The CDR3 runs 14 residues. V lost 2 bases to trimming and J lost 8 bases, with 15 bases between them. CDR3 region: CASSLRIGEGGYTF. DNA for the CDR3: TGTGCCAGCAGTTTACGTATCGGGGAAGGGGGCTACACCTTC.

The chain combines TRBV25-1 with TRBJ2-7, with D uncertain. Germline-derived CDR1 and CDR2 are MGHDK and SYGVNS. Trimming removed 8 bases from V and 5 bases from J, with 22 bases in between. The CDR3 runs 15 residues. CDR3 sequence (DNA): TGTGCCAGCTCACCAGAGACACCCCCCCGGAACGAGCAGTACTTC. It yields the protein CASSPETPPRNEQYF.

This clonotype was seen only a few times. This chain uses TRBV5-1 with TRBJ2-2, with TRBD1 matching 9 bases. This CDR3 contains 17 residues. Germline CDR1 SGHRS, CDR2 YFSETQ. The V and J ends lost 4 bases and 4 bases, in that order; junction bases with no gene match: 11. Here the CDR3 DNA reads TGCGCCAGCAGCACACTAACAGGGGGCGCGGGCACCGGGGAGCTGTTTTTT. It codes for CASSTLTGGAGTGELFF.

This clonotype was counted at least ten times. The chain is built from TRBV20-1 and TRBJ1-5; the D is unclear. The germline V gene encodes CDR1 DFQATT and CDR2 SNEGSKA (reference sequence). CDR3 length: 13 amino acids. The V gene lost 5 bases and the J gene lost 9 bases, with 17 bases spanning the gap. CDR3 nucleotides: TGCAGTGCTTGGGGTAGCCAGTTGAGGCCCCAGCATTTT. Translation gives CSAWGSQLRPQHF.

A word on this clonotype: This CDR3 is missing its conserved last phenylalanine or tryptophan, likely due to a read error. The DNA is left out, because the CDR3 cannot be placed on it with certainty; the CDR3 is given as TCRdb lists it. This sequence joins TRBV12-3 or TRBV12-4 and TRBJ1-6. The CDR3 region is 8 residues in length, termini included. The CDR3 region is CASSSLNG.